The clone carrying this T cell receptor (beta chain) has at least ten counts. Antigen specificity is unknown. This sample was included in a study of T cells in Graves' hyperthyroidism and ophthalmopathy. Study-level background: At initial diagnosis, before any treatment had begun, peripheral blood was obtained. General study results and limits: Most clonotypes expanded in thyroid above 0.001 were likewise present in blood.

The source material, RNA transcripts, was used to amplify TCR beta CDR3 regions. First-round RT-PCR of the TCR CDR3 relied on the HTBI primer set. TCRdb used MiXCR to reprocess the multiplex PCR reads, holding one entry per CDR3 protein. The sample has about 400,000 distinct CDR3 sequences; 15% are singletons. The CDR3 has 15 residues. Trimming took off 4 bases at V and 2 bases at J, with 14 bases between the two ends. CDR1 KGHSH and CDR2 LQKENI come from the germline V gene. The sequence derives from a woman between 25 and 40 years old with Graves' hyperthyroidism. The sample comprised blood. The V call is TRBV18, the J call TRBJ1-1, with D perhaps matching TRBD1 (6 bases). The CDR3 DNA follows: TGTGCCAGCTCACTTGACAGGATTTATAACACTGAAGCTTTCTTT. Amino acid sequence: CASSLDRIYNTEAFF.